Presented here are 31 T cell receptor beta chains from one specimen sequenced in a study of blood T cell repertoires in COVID-19. The method was immunoSEQ multiplex PCR; TCRdb's version includes in-frame clones alone and lacks a portion of them. The repertoire holds approximately 27,000 clones, with about four fifths as singletons. Sequencing was performed on peripheral blood. These receptors all come from a man between 65 and 79 years old with acute or convalescent COVID-19.

V gene TRBV16 combines with J gene TRBJ1-2; D is ambiguous. Germline V CDR1 and CDR2: KGHSY, FQNENV. There are 13 residues in the CDR3. Trimming shortened V by 4 bases and J by 0 bases, and 6 bases separated the two germline ends. CDR3 loop: CASSLSPNYGYTF. CDR3 in DNA: TGTGCCAGCAGCCTTAGCCCTAACTATGGCTACACCTTC.

For this clone: At one of its ends the junction is not consistent with the germline gene, which may arise from a read error. V is TRBV5-1 and J is TRBJ1-1, with TRBD1 matching 10 bases. The CDR3 length is 16 residues. Germline CDR1 is SGHRS and CDR2 is YFSETQ. CDR3 sequence (DNA): TGCGCCAGCACCTTGAATGGACAGGGGGGTAGCACTGAAGCTTTCTTT. Its translation: CASTLNGQGGSTEAFF. Filled out from reference TRBV5-1 and TRBJ1-1, the complete variable domain reads KAGVTQTPRYLIKTRGQQVTLSCSPISGHRSVSWYQQTPGQGLQFLFEYFSETQRNKGNFPGRFSGRQFSNSRSEMNVSTLELGDSALYLCASTLNGQGGSTEAFFGQGTRLTVV.

This clone was picked up one time. The chain carries TRBV7-2 and TRBJ1-5, with D possibly matching TRBD1 (6 bases). The V gene lost 5 bases and the J gene lost 5 bases, with 16 bases spanning the gap. The length of the CDR3 is 15 residues. Germline V gives CDR1 SGHTA, CDR2 FQGNSA. The CDR3 sequence: CASSQSGQRDQPQHF. Written as DNA, the CDR3 is TGTGCCAGCAGCCAAAGTGGACAGAGGGATCAGCCCCAGCATTTT.

The gene calls are TRBV5-5 and TRBJ1-1, with D possibly TRBD1 on 5 matching bases. The CDR3 is 14 amino acids. Germline V CDR1 and CDR2: SGHKS, YYEKEE (reference sequence). Trimming pared 5 bases from V and 1 base from J, leaving 12 bases between. The CDR3 spells CASSPGDENTEAFF. CDR3 DNA: TGTGCCAGCAGTCCGGGGGACGAGAACACTGAAGCTTTCTTT.

This sequence joins TRBV10-3 and TRBJ1-5, with a weak D call TRBD1 (6 bases). Trimming stripped 3 bases from V and 0 bases from J, with 6 bases between. Germline V gene sequence: CDR1 ENHRY, CDR2 SYGVKD. This CDR3 is 14 amino acids long. The CDR3 bases are TGTGCCATCAGTGACAGGGGTAGCAATCAGCCCCAGCATTTT. This sequence encodes CAISDRGSNQPQHF.

The chain recombines TRBV6-6 with TRBJ1-4; D remains unclear. V lost 2 bases and J lost 10, with 17 bases in between. The CDR3 consists of 15 residues. Per the germline V gene, CDR1 is MNHNY and CDR2 is SVGAGI (reference sequence). The CDR3 DNA reads TGTGCCAGCAGTTACCAGGACGGGGATGCGCGAAAACTGTTTTTT. As protein: CASSYQDGDARKLFF.

V gene TRBV6-6 combines with J gene TRBJ2-2; the match to TRBD1 covers 7 bases. Germline-derived CDR1 and CDR2 are MNHNY and SVGAGI (reference sequence). This CDR3 has 15 amino acids. Trimming took 5 bases from V and 7 from J; bases not matched to a gene: 10. This chain's CDR3 is CASSTRTGVGGELFF. The CDR3 coding sequence is TGTGCCAGCAGTACCAGGACAGGAGTGGGCGGGGAGCTGTTTTTT.

This rearrangement joins TRBV5-1 to TRBJ2-3; 10 nucleotides align to TRBD2. Losses at the gene ends were 5 bases for V and 4 bases for J; bases not matched to a gene: 7. Germline V gives CDR1 SGHRS, CDR2 YFSETQ. This CDR3 contains 15 residues. The CDR3, as DNA: TGCGCCAGCAGATCTAGCGGGAGAGGTGCAGATACGCAGTATTTT. It codes for CASRSSGRGADTQYF.

This rearrangement joins TRBV6-1 to TRBJ2-5; 8 bases are a match to TRBD1. Trimming removed 2 bases from V and 9 bases from J; junction bases left unmatched: 8. This CDR3 region has 14 residues. Germline loops: CDR1 MNHNS, CDR2 SASEGT. The CDR3 DNA sequence: TGTGCCAGCAGTGAATCGGACAGGGCTGGAGCCCAGTACTTC. It yields the protein CASSESDRAGAQYF.

The rearrangement uses TRBV18 and TRBJ2-1; 7 bases are a match to TRBD2. V trimming: 5 bases; J trimming: 3 bases; junction bases outside the gene matches: 7. The V gene's germline CDR1 is KGHSH and CDR2 LQKENI. CDR3 length: 15 residues. CDR3 protein: CASSAGSGNYNEQFF. Here the CDR3 DNA reads TGTGCCAGCTCAGCCGGGAGCGGGAACTACAATGAGCAGTTCTTC.

V is TRBV20-1 and J is TRBJ1-2; D gene ambiguous. Germline V gene data show CDR1 as DFQATT and CDR2 as SNEGSKA (reference sequence). Trimming left V 6 bases short and J 4 bases short, with 9 bases between. This CDR3 spans 11 amino acids. CDR3 nucleotide sequence: TGCAGTGCCGCAGATTTCTATGGCTACACCTTC. Translating gives CSAADFYGYTF.

This clone came up a few times. This chain uses TRBV4-2 with TRBJ2-2; D remains ambiguous. The V end lost 0 bases, the J end lost 2 bases, and 16 bases lay between the germline ends. The germline CDR1 and CDR2 sequences are LGHNA and YNFKEQ. The CDR3 length is 18 residues. DNA of the CDR3: TGTGCCAGCAGCCAAGATCTCGCCTCTTACAGAAACACCGGGGAGCTGTTTTTT. Translated: CASSQDLASYRNTGELFF.

The chain links TRBV18 to TRBJ2-2, with 13 bases that match TRBD2. The CDR3 has 16 amino acids. The germline V gene encodes CDR1 KGHSH and CDR2 LQKENI. V was clipped by 5 bases and J by 3 bases; unmatched bases: 3. The DNA of the CDR3 is TGTGCCAGCTCATTAGGACTAGCGGGAGACACCGGGGAGCTGTTTTTT. Protein sequence: CASSLGLAGDTGELFF.

This clone was counted a few times. The chain combines TRBV6-6 with TRBJ2-2; TRBD1 agrees at 8 bases. The V gene end was trimmed by 7 bases and the J gene end by 7 bases; junction bases not matched to a gene: 11. CDR1 is MNHNY and CDR2 is SVGAGI in the germline V gene (reference sequence). There are 15 residues in the CDR3. Written as DNA, the CDR3 is TGTGCCAGCATCCGCGCAGGGGGCTTAGGCGGGGAGCTGTTTTTT. It is translated as CASIRAGGLGGELFF.

The rearrangement joins TRBV5-5 to TRBJ2-7, with D uncertain. The CDR3 is made up of 13 amino acids. V was cut by 0 bases and J by 2 bases, with 6 bases left in between. Germline assignment: CDR1 SGHKS and CDR2 YYEKEE (reference sequence). CDR3 loop: CASSLAPAYEQYF. CDR3 nucleotides: TGTGCCAGCAGCTTGGCCCCCGCCTACGAGCAGTACTTC. Filled out from reference TRBV5-5 and TRBJ2-7, the complete variable domain reads DAGVTQSPTHLIKTRGQQVTLRCSPISGHKSVSWYQQVLGQGPQFIFQYYEKEERGRGNFPDRFSARQFPNYSSELNVNALLLGDSALYLCASSLAPAYEQYFGPGTRLTVT.

This chain joins TRBV27 and TRBJ1-1; 7 bases line up with TRBD1. Per germline, CDR1 MNHEY and CDR2 SMNVEV (reference sequence). This CDR3 contains 16 residues. V lost 4 bases to trimming and J lost 7 bases; unmatched junction nucleotides: 15. CDR3 coding DNA: TGTGCCAGCAGTTCTCCCTCGCGAGGCGGGACAGTTGAAGCTTTCTTT. Protein sequence: CASSSPSRGGTVEAFF.

V usage is TRBV28 and J usage is TRBJ1-1; no clear D. Germline V CDR1 and CDR2: MDHEN, SYDVKM. This CDR3 has 14 residues. V was cut by 1 base and J by 1 base, with 7 bases left in between. The CDR3 nucleotides read TGTGCCAGCAGTTTATCAAGGAGGAACACTGAAGCTTTCTTT. Translated, it gives CASSLSRRNTEAFF.

The table lists this clone with a few counts. V and J are TRBV6-5 and TRBJ1-4; 9 positions match TRBD1. J gave up 5 bases and V 10 bases, and 5 bases lay outside the gene matches. The length of the CDR3 is 13 residues. CDR1 and CDR2 (germline): MNHEY, SVGAGI. The CDR3: CAISGQGNEKLFF. Here the CDR3 DNA reads TGTGCCATCAGCGGACAGGGGAATGAAAAACTGTTTTTT.

The chain uses TRBV6-5 and TRBJ1-6; the D gene is possibly TRBD1 (6 bases). Germline values: CDR1 MNHEY, CDR2 SVGAGI. The length of the CDR3 is 12 residues. V was cut by 5 bases and J by 8 bases, with 7 bases left in between. The CDR3 is CASSRQDSPLHF. In nucleotides, the CDR3 is TGTGCCAGCAGTAGACAGGATTCACCCCTCCACTTT.

The genes are TRBV7-6 and TRBJ2-2; D is perhaps TRBD2 (5 bases). CDR1 SGHVS and CDR2 FNYEAQ come from the germline V gene. Trimming took 5 bases from V and 0 from J, leaving 22 bases between them. The CDR3 has 19 residues. The CDR3 sequence is CASSVRVAGTSSNTGELFF. DNA for the CDR3: TGTGCCAGCAGCGTACGGGTTGCGGGTACCTCCTCGAACACCGGGGAGCTGTTTTTT.

This clone was detected a few times. The V gene is TRBV28, the J gene TRBJ1-5; no clear D. The germline V gene encodes CDR1 MDHEN and CDR2 SYDVKM. V gave up 8 bases and J gave up 8 bases, with 22 bases separating them. This CDR3 contains 15 residues. The DNA for the CDR3 is TGTGCCAGCCGGACTCGAACCGTTAGGTTAGAGCCCCAGCATTTT. As protein: CASRTRTVRLEPQHF.

This clone appeared a single time. J is TRBJ2-1 and V is TRBV7-3; D is perhaps TRBD2 (5 bases). Germline V lookup: CDR1 SGHTA, CDR2 FQGTGA. This CDR3 is built from 15 residues. Between the trimmed V and J ends, which lost 1 base and 8 bases, there was a span of 15 bases. CDR3 in DNA: TGTGCCAGCAGCTTAATAGGACTCCCTGTAGATGAGCAGTTCTTC. Translating gives CASSLIGLPVDEQFF.

This chain connects TRBV19 to TRBJ1-2; the match to TRBD1 covers 7 bases. V dropped 9 bases and J dropped 8; count of bases not matched to a gene: 12. CDR1 is LNHDA, CDR2 SQIVND, per germline (reference sequence). This CDR3 is built from 13 residues. The CDR3 spells CASVDRASQGYTF. The CDR3 nucleotides are TGTGCCAGCGTTGACAGGGCATCCCAGGGCTACACCTTC.

J is TRBJ1-5 and V is TRBV11-2, with D perhaps TRBD1 (6 bases). The CDR3 spans 16 residues. Germline assignment: CDR1 SGHAT and CDR2 FQNNGV. V dropped 0 bases and J dropped 1 base, with 10 bases sitting between them. CDR3 coding DNA: TGTGCCAGCAGCTTAGAGAGGCAGGGGAGCAATCAGCCCCAGCATTTT. Translating gives CASSLERQGSNQPQHF.

This clone is a singleton in its sample. The genes are TRBV4-2 and TRBJ2-7; 10 nucleotides align to TRBD2. Germline values: CDR1 LGHNA, CDR2 YNFKEQ. Losses at the gene ends were 1 base for V and 0 bases for J; bases not matched to a gene: 6. The CDR3 length is 17 residues. CDR3 protein: CASSQAWGTSVSYEQYF. The CDR3 DNA follows: TGTGCCAGCAGCCAAGCCTGGGGGACTAGCGTCTCCTACGAGCAGTACTTC.

This rearrangement joins TRBV7-8 to TRBJ2-5, with TRBD1 matching 9 bases. J lost 2 bases, V lost 1 base, and 2 bases had no gene match. The CDR3 runs 15 residues. CDR1 and CDR2 (germline): SGHVS, FQNEAQ. The CDR3 DNA reads TGTGCCAGCAGCTTAGTGACAGGGGGACAAGAGACCCAGTACTTC. Residues: CASSLVTGGQETQYF.

The chain combines TRBV3-1 (or the pseudogene TRBV3-2) with TRBJ1-5, with D possibly matching TRBD1 (6 bases). The CDR3 runs to 13 residues. Trimming took 2 bases from V and 6 from J, leaving 8 bases between them. Germline V gene lookup returns CDR1 LGHDT and CDR2 YNNKEL (reference sequence). CDR3 sequence (DNA): TGTGCCAGCAGCCAATTCAGGGGTCAGCCCCAGCATTTT. It yields the protein CASSQFRGQPQHF.

V usage is TRBV28 and J usage is TRBJ2-3; D remains unclear. Trimming removed 2 bases at V and 8 bases at J, with 11 bases between. The CDR3 totals 13 residues. Looked up from germline, CDR1 is MDHEN and CDR2 is SYDVKM. CDR3 in DNA: TGTGCCAGCAGTTTAGAGCTGTTTGCTACGCAGTATTTT. Amino acid sequence: CASSLELFATQYF.

The V call is TRBV29-1, the J call TRBJ1-2; tentative D call: TRBD1 (6 bases). With 7 bases removed from V and 4 bases from J, the gap between germline ends came to 10 bases. Germline V CDR1 and CDR2: SQVTM, ANQGSEA. The CDR3 has 11 amino acids. The CDR3: CSASGAYGYTF. As DNA, the CDR3 is TGCAGCGCCTCAGGGGCCTATGGCTACACCTTC.

This chain links TRBV30 with TRBJ2-3; D possibly corresponds to TRBD2 (5 bases). The germline V and J ends were trimmed by 4 bases and 3 bases, with 14 bases remaining between them. The CDR3 spans 14 residues. Germline values: CDR1 GTSNPN, CDR2 SVGIG (reference sequence). CDR3 sequence reads: CAWTTGIQTDTQYF. The CDR3 nucleotides read TGTGCCTGGACCACGGGGATCCAGACAGATACGCAGTATTTT.

The chain has TRBV24-1 and TRBJ2-3; weak D call: TRBD1 (6 bases). Germline CDR1 KGHDR, CDR2 SFDVKD. V lost 4 bases and J lost 1, with 17 bases in between. CDR3 size: 17 residues. DNA of the CDR3: TGTGCCACCAGTGAGACGGGACGGCGGACAGGCACAGATACGCAGTATTTT. Translated: CATSETGRRTGTDTQYF.